This TCR beta chain was identified during a study of Graves' ophthalmopathy and Graves' hyperthyroidism. The trim removed 4 bases at V and 0 bases at J, leaving 6 bases unmatched. This CDR3 spans 14 amino acids. Germline V gene data show CDR1 as GTSNPN and CDR2 as SVGIG (reference sequence). Points on this clonotype: Its antigen is as yet unknown.

The authors amplified TCR beta CDR3 regions, and they did so from RNA transcripts for repertoire sequencing. The library came from an HTBI-primed first-round RT-PCR and a second-round multiplex PCR. TCRdb passed the multiplex PCR reads through MiXCR, listing each CDR3 protein once. The profile shows 500,000 to 700,000 distinct CDR3 sequences, about 20% of them singletons. Overall study results and limits: The authors also found most expanded thyroid clonotypes above 0.001 frequency in blood.

Being free of ophthalmopathy for 18 months of follow-up defined stable hyperthyroidism. Clinical symptoms, serum thyroxine, TRAb, thyroid ultrasound and orbital computed tomography were relied on for diagnosis. This sequence was found in a woman between 18 and 30 years old with stable Graves' hyperthyroidism. Some clones in this sample may be carry-over from other donors' samples. The chain couples TRBV30 to TRBJ2-7, with TRBD1 identical over 7 bases. Material: peripheral blood. CDR3 sequence: CAWTVGDSSYEQYF. CDR3 nucleotide sequence: TGTGCCTGGACAGTAGGGGACAGCTCCTACGAGCAGTACTTC.